One and the same sample provided the 9 T cell receptor beta chains below, sequenced in a study of beta chain features in type 1 diabetes. These receptors are not linked to any known antigen. Study-wide results and limits: Moderately but significantly shorter TCRB CDR3s were found in Type 1 diabetes patients in all four CD4+ subsets.

The entirety of the isolated RNA underwent reverse transcription, so expressed TCRB transcripts were sequenced. Profiling relied on immunoSEQ multiplex PCR, and the TCRdb table lists in-frame clones only, not all of them. The sample holds around 360,000 clones, roughly 12% seen once. Sequencing was done on a sample of naive CD4+ T cells from blood. All receptors derive from a woman between 18 and 29 years old with type 1 diabetes.

In this sample, this clone turned up a few times. This chain joins TRBV7-9 and TRBJ1-2; D is undetermined. CDR1 is SEHNR and CDR2 is FQNEAQ in the germline V gene (reference sequence). The CDR3 is made up of 14 amino acids. Trimming cost V 5 bases and J 2 bases, with 12 bases left between them. CDR3 residues: CASSPDNTNYGYTF. Written as DNA, the CDR3 is TGTGCCAGCAGCCCTGACAACACCAACTATGGCTACACCTTC.

This clone was found a few times. The V call is TRBV28, the J call TRBJ2-5, with 7 bases that match TRBD1. CDR1 is MDHEN, CDR2 SYDVKM, per germline. Trimming removed 7 bases from V and 4 bases from J; junction bases left unmatched: 3. CDR3 length: 12 residues. The CDR3 is CASKQGPETQYF. The CDR3 DNA reads as TGTGCCAGCAAACAGGGGCCAGAGACCCAGTACTTC.

The rearrangement joins TRBV7-6 to TRBJ2-4; the match to TRBD2 covers 12 bases. This CDR3 region has 17 residues. Germline V gene sequence: CDR1 SGHVS, CDR2 FNYEAQ. The trim removed 5 bases at V and 3 bases at J, leaving 8 bases unmatched. CDR3 in amino acids: CASSPRTSGAGKNIQYF. In nucleotides, the CDR3 is TGTGCCAGCAGCCCGCGGACTAGCGGGGCGGGCAAAAACATTCAGTACTTC.

The CDR3 nucleotides read TGTGCCAGCAGCCCTAGCGGGAGGTCTAATGAGCAGTTCTTC. Its translation is CASSPSGRSNEQFF. The J gene is TRBJ2-1, the V gene TRBV7-9; 11 bases agree with TRBD2. Germline loops: CDR1 SEHNR, CDR2 FQNEAQ (reference sequence). The CDR3 contains 14 residues. With V trimmed by 5 bases and J by 7 bases, 4 bases remained unmatched.

This clone was recorded a few times. The V call is TRBV4-1, the J call TRBJ2-3; a possible D gene is TRBD1 (5 bases). CDR3 length equals 17 residues. Germline V CDR1 and CDR2: MGHRA, YSYEKL. The V and J ends lost 0 bases and 4 bases respectively, with 17 bases between them. CDR3 DNA: TGCGCCAGCAGCCAAGATAGGGCTGGGGCCCAGTCAGATACGCAGTATTTT. Translating it yields CASSQDRAGAQSDTQYF.

This chain connects TRBV7-2 to TRBJ1-1; D is unresolved. CDR1 SGHTA and CDR2 FQGNSA come from the germline V gene. The CDR3 has 13 amino acids. V was cut by 6 bases and J by 5 bases, with 13 bases left in between. CDR3 coding DNA: TGTGCCAGCAGTTTCCGGGGAAGGACTGAAGCTTTCTTT. Translated, it gives CASSFRGRTEAFF.

This chain uses TRBV1 with TRBJ1-2; TRBD1, the table's D call, was not compared with the DNA. TRBV1 is annotated as a pseudogene. The CDR3 runs 15 residues. The CDR3 loop reads CTSSQGGQGGYGYTF. CDR3 coding DNA: TGCACCAGCAGCCAAGGTGGACAGGGGGGCTATGGCTACACCTTC.

This clone was seen a handful of times. CDR3 loop: CASSVTIAGYNEQFF. The DNA of the CDR3 is TGTGCCAGCAGCGTAACCATAGCGGGGTACAATGAGCAGTTCTTC. This chain connects TRBV9 to TRBJ2-1, with 8 bases matching TRBD2. Looked up from germline, CDR1 is SGDLS and CDR2 is YYNGEE. The CDR3 is made up of 15 amino acids. V trimming: 1 base; J trimming: 4 bases; junction bases outside the gene matches: 4.

The gene calls are TRBV10-3 and TRBJ1-1; 10 positions match TRBD1. The CDR3 is 13 residues long. The J segment lost 5 bases and the V segment lost 8 bases, leaving 5 bases of the junction unmatched. Germline lookup yields CDR1 ENHRY and CDR2 SYGVKD. The CDR3 DNA follows: TGTGCCATCGCCGGGACAGGGGATACTGAAGCTTTCTTT. Translated: CAIAGTGDTEAFF.